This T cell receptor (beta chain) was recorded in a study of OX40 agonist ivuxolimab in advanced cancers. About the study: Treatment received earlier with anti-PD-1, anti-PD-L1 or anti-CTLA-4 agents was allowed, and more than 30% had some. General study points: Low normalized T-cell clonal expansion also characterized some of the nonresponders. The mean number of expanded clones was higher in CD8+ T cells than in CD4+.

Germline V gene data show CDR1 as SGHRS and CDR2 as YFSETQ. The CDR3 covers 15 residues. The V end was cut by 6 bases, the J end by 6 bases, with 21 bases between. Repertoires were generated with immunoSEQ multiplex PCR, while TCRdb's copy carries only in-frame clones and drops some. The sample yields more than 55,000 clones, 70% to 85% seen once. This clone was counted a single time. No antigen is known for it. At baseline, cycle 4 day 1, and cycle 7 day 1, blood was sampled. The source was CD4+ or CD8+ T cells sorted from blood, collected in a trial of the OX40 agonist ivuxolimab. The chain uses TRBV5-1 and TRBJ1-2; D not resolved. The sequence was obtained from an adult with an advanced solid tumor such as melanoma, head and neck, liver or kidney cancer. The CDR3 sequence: CASTLTAGSRDGYTF. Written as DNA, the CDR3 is TGCGCCAGCACCCTGACGGCGGGGAGCCGGGATGGCTACACCTTC.